Below, 29 T cell receptor beta chains from the same sample are listed, as sequenced in a study of human T cells and chemical hapten exposure listed by TCRdb under 2021. The time point label on this specimen signifies: patch test 1, 2 weeks after DPC sensitization. Interpreted using the paper, the treatment or condition label stands for: therapeutic diphenylcyclopropenone sensitization with weekly scalp DPC. Library preparation employed RACE. These reads were obtained on a NextSeq 500. TCRdb reanalyzed the raw reads on its own, using fastp at Q25 for trimming and MiXCR for clone calling, and kept in-frame beta chains. Merged by CDR3 protein, the rows form single entries marked with the most common genes and DNA. This sample gives about 120,000 distinct CDR3 sequences in total; about an eighth of them show up just once. 0.92% of the sample goes to the ten largest clones. Sequences were derived from whole blood, sampled in connection with sensitization to the hapten diphenylcyclopropenone (DPC). These receptors came from a man between 18 and 29 years old with alopecia areata. Some clones in this sample may be carry-over from other donors' samples.

This clonotype was counted many times. The chain is built from TRBV20-1 and TRBJ1-4; unclear D gene. V was trimmed by 3 bases and J by 5 bases, leaving 13 bases between them. Germline loops: CDR1 DFQATT, CDR2 SNEGSKA (reference sequence). CDR3 length: 14 amino acids. The CDR3 region is CSARIGSLNEKLFF. CDR3 sequence (DNA): TGCAGTGCTAGGATTGGCAGCCTAAATGAAAAACTGTTTTTT.

This clonotype was picked up many times. The chain combines TRBV6-5 with TRBJ1-2, with 8 nucleotides matching TRBD1. Per germline, CDR1 MNHEY and CDR2 SVGAGI. There are 13 residues in the CDR3. The trim removed 6 bases at V and 6 bases at J, leaving 6 bases unmatched. The CDR3 bases are TGTGCCAGCAGCCCCGGACAGGGCAATGGCTACACCTTC. Protein product: CASSPGQGNGYTF.

This clonotype showed up just a few times. This chain joins TRBV7-6 and TRBJ2-7, with 7 bases fitting TRBD1. CDR1 is SGHVS, CDR2 FNYEAQ, per germline. Trimming removed 4 bases from V and 6 bases from J; junction bases left unmatched: 12. The CDR3 length is 15 residues. This CDR3 reads CASSSATGTFFEQYF. Here the CDR3 DNA reads TGTGCCAGCAGCTCAGCGACAGGGACCTTCTTCGAGCAGTACTTC.

The chain recombines TRBV6-5 with TRBJ2-5, with D possibly being TRBD2 (6 bases). The CDR3 totals 14 residues. The ends were cut back, 7 bases at V and 4 bases at J, with 16 bases in the middle. Germline assignment: CDR1 MNHEY and CDR2 SVGAGI. CDR3 coding DNA: TGTGCCAGCACCTACTCTCGGGAGAGAGAGACCCAGTACTTC. Amino acid sequence: CASTYSRERETQYF.

J is TRBJ1-2 and V is TRBV7-3; 10 nucleotides line up with TRBD1. J was trimmed by 7 bases and V by 3 bases; bases with no gene match: 2. Germline V CDR1 and CDR2: SGHTA, FQGTGA. The CDR3 length is 13 residues. The CDR3 bases are TGTGCCAGCAGCTTCCGACAGGGGGCTGGCTACACCTTC. Translating gives CASSFRQGAGYTF.

The chain uses TRBV2 and TRBJ2-1, with 8 bases lining up with TRBD2. The CDR3 contains 15 residues. V gave up 3 bases and J gave up 8 bases; unmatched junction bases: 9. CDR1 and CDR2 from the germline V gene are SNHLY and FYNNEI. The CDR3 loop is CASSEVLADEDEQFF. DNA of the CDR3: TGTGCCAGCAGTGAGGTACTAGCGGATGAGGATGAGCAGTTCTTC.

CDR3 sequence (DNA): TGCAGTGCCTGGGACAGTATCAACGGGGAGCAGTACTTC. Its translation is CSAWDSINGEQYF. The chain employs TRBV20-1 and TRBJ2-7, with 7 bases identical to TRBD1. V gave up 6 bases and J gave up 7 bases; unmatched junction bases: 12. The CDR3 is 13 amino acids. Germline CDR1 is DFQATT and CDR2 is SNEGSKA (reference sequence).

A few counts support this clonotype. The rearrangement joins TRBV6-2 or TRBV6-3 to TRBJ2-7; tentative D call: TRBD1 (6 bases). The length of the CDR3 is 15 residues. Trimming removed 7 bases from V and 2 bases from J, with 18 bases in between. The germline V gene encodes CDR1 MNHEY and CDR2 SVGEGT. CDR3 amino acids: CASTSPRDTAYEQYF. The CDR3 DNA reads as TGTGCCAGCACCTCCCCCCGGGACACCGCCTACGAGCAGTACTTC.

This chain connects TRBV7-2 to TRBJ1-5; no clear D gene. V was pared by 1 base and J by 7 bases, with 8 bases between. Germline values: CDR1 SGHTA, CDR2 FQGNSA. The CDR3 runs to 13 residues. Here the CDR3 DNA reads TGTGCCAGCAGCTTAGAGGCGTTGCAGCCCCAGCATTTT. Translated, it gives CASSLEALQPQHF.

Only a few counts were recorded for this clonotype. The V gene is TRBV2, the J gene TRBJ2-5; 7 nucleotides match TRBD2. Germline trimming cut 6 bases from V and 2 bases from J; bases unmatched to any gene: 9. The germline V gene encodes CDR1 SNHLY and CDR2 FYNNEI. The CDR3 is 15 amino acids. The CDR3 nucleotides are TGTGCCAGCAGACAAAGAGCGGGGCGACAAGAGACCCAGTACTTC. It codes for CASRQRAGRQETQYF.

This clonotype has ten or more counts. The chain links TRBV18 to TRBJ2-5; TRBD1 is a possible D gene (6 bases). This CDR3 is built from 13 residues. The V end lost 4 bases, the J end lost 2 bases, and 8 bases lay between the germline ends. Germline V lookup: CDR1 KGHSH, CDR2 LQKENI. CDR3 amino acids: CASSQGVQETQYF. As DNA, the CDR3 is TGTGCCAGCTCACAGGGGGTTCAAGAGACCCAGTACTTC.

This clonotype was counted between two and nine times. The chain couples TRBV3-1 to TRBJ1-2; D gene ambiguous. Looked up from germline, CDR1 is LGHDT and CDR2 is YNNKEL (reference sequence). The CDR3 spans 15 residues. Trimming removed 1 base from V and 4 bases from J, with 13 bases in between. Here the CDR3 DNA reads TGTGCCAGCAGCCAAGGGCGAAATTTACCCTATGGCTACACCTTC. As protein: CASSQGRNLPYGYTF.

V usage is TRBV12-3 or TRBV12-4 and J usage is TRBJ1-1; no reliable D call. This CDR3 spans 13 amino acids. V lost 4 bases and J lost 1, with 7 bases in between. The CDR3 bases are TGTGCCAGCAGTTCCCGTCGGAACACTGAAGCTTTCTTT. Residues: CASSSRRNTEAFF.

This chain uses TRBV20-1 with TRBJ1-1, with a weak D call TRBD1 (5 bases). Germline lookup yields CDR1 DFQATT and CDR2 SNEGSKA (reference sequence). CDR3 length equals 13 residues. With 5 bases removed from V and 7 bases from J, the gap between germline ends came to 17 bases. DNA of the CDR3: TGCAGTGCTCTCGATGGGGGAGAAAATGAAGCTTTCTTT. Protein product: CSALDGGENEAFF.

CDR3 nucleotide sequence: TGTGCCAGCAGTTACTCGTACGGTAGGAACACTGAAGCTTTCTTT. Encoded protein: CASSYSYGRNTEAFF. The chain combines TRBV6-5 with TRBJ1-1; D not certain. Trimming shortened V by 0 bases and J by 1 base, and 9 bases separated the two germline ends. This CDR3 spans 15 amino acids. Germline V lookup: CDR1 MNHEY, CDR2 SVGAGI.

The genes are TRBV11-2 and TRBJ1-6, with TRBD1 identical over 7 bases. The CDR3 is 15 amino acids. The V gene end was trimmed by 1 base and the J gene end by 11 bases; junction bases not matched to a gene: 8. CDR1 and CDR2 from the germline V gene are SGHAT and FQNNGV. The CDR3 spells CASSLVWQGGPPLHF. The CDR3 DNA follows: TGTGCCAGCAGCTTAGTTTGGCAGGGGGGGCCACCCCTCCACTTT.

This clonotype was detected only a few times. The V and J genes are TRBV7-2 and TRBJ2-5, with 8 bases that match TRBD2. The CDR3 has 14 amino acids. The trim removed 3 bases at V and 3 bases at J, leaving 3 bases unmatched. Germline CDR1 is SGHTA and CDR2 is FQGNSA. CDR3 residues: CASSFLSGKETQYF. The DNA of the CDR3 is TGTGCCAGCAGCTTCCTTAGCGGGAAAGAGACCCAGTACTTC.

This clonotype was seen a handful of times. The chain carries TRBV7-2 and TRBJ1-6; D is perhaps TRBD1 (5 bases). Germline V gene sequence: CDR1 SGHTA, CDR2 FQGNSA. The CDR3 loop spans 17 amino acids. The ends were cut back, 1 base at V and 2 bases at J, with 12 bases in the middle. The CDR3 nucleotides read TGTGCCAGCAGCTTAGAATGGAGGGGAACCTATAATTCACCCCTCCACTTT. Its protein product is CASSLEWRGTYNSPLHF.

J is TRBJ1-5 and V is TRBV4-2; D not certain. Trimming stripped 4 bases from V and 4 bases from J, with 8 bases between. Germline V gene lookup returns CDR1 LGHNA and CDR2 YNFKEQ. There are 13 residues in the CDR3. The CDR3 here is CASSLEHNQPQHF. The CDR3 DNA is TGTGCCAGCAGCCTGGAGCATAATCAGCCCCAGCATTTT.

V is TRBV4-3 and J is TRBJ2-6; D is possibly TRBD1 (6 bases). This CDR3 is built from 16 residues. V lost 4 bases and J lost 2, with 12 bases in between. The germline V gene has CDR1 LGHNA and CDR2 YSLEER. CDR3 sequence reads: CASSLGRGTGANVLTF. DNA of the CDR3: TGCGCCAGCAGCCTTGGCAGGGGCACTGGGGCCAACGTCCTGACTTTC.

A word on this clonotype: A clone one base away is much larger, so this may be a read error. The chain couples TRBV3-1 to TRBJ1-2; D might be TRBD1 (6 bases). Trimming took 4 bases from V and 0 from J, leaving 9 bases between them. The CDR3 spans 14 residues. Germline CDR1 reads LGHDT; CDR2 reads YNNKEL (reference sequence). In nucleotides, the CDR3 is TGTGCCAGCAGCCTCCGGACAGCTAACTATGGCTACACCTTC. This encodes CASSLRTANYGYTF.

The chain combines TRBV7-2 with TRBJ2-7; D is unresolved. The CDR3 runs to 14 residues. The germline V and J ends were trimmed by 8 bases and 0 bases, with 14 bases remaining between them. CDR1 SGHTA and CDR2 FQGNSA come from the germline V gene. The CDR3 DNA is TGTGCCAGCTCGCAATCCGGGTCCTCCTACGAGCAGTACGTC. Amino acid sequence: CASSQSGSSYEQYV.

This rearrangement joins TRBV4-3 to TRBJ2-1; weak D call: TRBD1 (6 bases). V lost 4 bases and J 2 bases, leaving 15 bases between the germline ends. CDR1 LGHNA and CDR2 YSLEER come from the germline V gene. The CDR3 runs 16 residues. The CDR3: CASSPTNRVPYNEQFF. The DNA for the CDR3 is TGCGCCAGCAGCCCGACGAACAGGGTCCCCTACAATGAGCAGTTCTTC.

This rearrangement joins TRBV4-3 to TRBJ2-7, with 11 bases lining up with TRBD2. The CDR3 covers 17 residues. J was trimmed by 1 base and V by 1 base; bases with no gene match: 6. CDR1 LGHNA and CDR2 YSLEER come from the germline V gene. CDR3 DNA sequence: TGCGCCAGCAGCCAAGGGGCTAGCGGGGGGACTTCCTACGAGCAGTACTTC. Protein product: CASSQGASGGTSYEQYF.

V gene TRBV6-5 combines with J gene TRBJ1-2, with unresolved D. The germline V and J ends were trimmed by 3 bases and 1 base, with 9 bases remaining between them. Per germline, CDR1 MNHEY and CDR2 SVGAGI. The CDR3 loop spans 14 amino acids. The CDR3 loop is CASSYNTFNYGYTF. CDR3 DNA sequence: TGTGCCAGCAGTTATAACACCTTTAACTATGGCTACACCTTC.

This chain uses TRBV11-2 with TRBJ1-1; D unresolved. The V end lost 3 bases, the J end lost 1 base, and 6 bases lay between the germline ends. Germline values: CDR1 SGHAT, CDR2 FQNNGV. CDR3 size: 13 residues. The CDR3 DNA sequence: TGTGCCAGCAGCTTCGAACGGAACACTGAAGCTTTCTTT. Translation: CASSFERNTEAFF.

The chain uses TRBV28 and TRBJ1-1; D might be TRBD1 (5 bases). This CDR3 region has 14 residues. CDR1 is MDHEN, CDR2 SYDVKM, per germline. V lost 4 bases to trimming and J lost 0 bases, with 9 bases between them. CDR3 bases: TGTGCCAGCAGTTGGGGCTTCATGAACACTGAAGCTTTCTTT. It yields the protein CASSWGFMNTEAFF.

The genes are TRBV7-9 and TRBJ2-3; D unresolved. This CDR3 is built from 14 residues. V lost 1 base and J 4 bases, leaving 9 bases between the germline ends. CDR1 and CDR2 from the germline V gene are SEHNR and FQNEAQ (reference sequence). The CDR3 loop is CASSLGVSPDTQYF. The CDR3 DNA follows: TGTGCCAGCAGCTTAGGGGTGAGCCCAGATACGCAGTATTTT.

This clonotype has ten or more counts. The chain is built from TRBV11-2 and TRBJ2-1; 7 bases agree with TRBD1. Germline V gives CDR1 SGHAT, CDR2 FQNNGV. J was trimmed by 10 bases and V by 5 bases; bases with no gene match: 11. CDR3 length: 14 residues. The CDR3 DNA is TGTGCCAGCAGCCCCCTCCGGGACAGTCGGGAGCAGTTCTTC. Its translation is CASSPLRDSREQFF.